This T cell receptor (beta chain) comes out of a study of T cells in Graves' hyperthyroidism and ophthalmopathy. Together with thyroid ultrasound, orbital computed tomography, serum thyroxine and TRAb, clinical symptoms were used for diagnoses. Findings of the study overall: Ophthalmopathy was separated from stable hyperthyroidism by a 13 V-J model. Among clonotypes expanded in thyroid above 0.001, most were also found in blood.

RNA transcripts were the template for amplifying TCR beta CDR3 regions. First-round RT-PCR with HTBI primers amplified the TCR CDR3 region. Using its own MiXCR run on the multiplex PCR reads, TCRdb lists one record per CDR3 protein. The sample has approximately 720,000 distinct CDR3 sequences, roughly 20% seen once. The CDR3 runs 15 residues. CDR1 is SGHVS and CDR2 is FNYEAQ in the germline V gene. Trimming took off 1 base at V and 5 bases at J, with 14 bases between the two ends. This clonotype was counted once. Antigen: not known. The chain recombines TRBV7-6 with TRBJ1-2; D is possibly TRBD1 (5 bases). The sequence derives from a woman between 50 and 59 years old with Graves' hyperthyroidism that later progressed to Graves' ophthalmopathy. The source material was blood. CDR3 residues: CASSLDVRTGYGYTF. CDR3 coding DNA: TGTGCCAGCAGCTTAGACGTTCGCACAGGTTATGGCTACACCTTC.